This T cell receptor (beta chain) was profiled in a study of naive and memory T cell subsets. In the case of this clonotype: Its antigen is unknown.

Germline CDR1 is MGHRA and CDR2 is YSYEKL. With 6 bases removed from V and 2 bases from J, the gap between germline ends came to 12 bases. This CDR3 comprises 14 residues. Two oligonucleotides, mixed equimolar, formed the beta constant-region primer covering TRBC1 and TRBC2. Each CDR3 protein gets one entry after TCRdb re-called the UMI-ligation and nested PCR reads with MiXCR. This sample carries about 85,000 distinct CDR3 sequences, around 13% of them seen once, and the ten largest clones take around 0.99%. Study-level findings and limits: The power law exponent of TCR abundance differed between naive and memory cells. Activation and differentiation may alter RNA-based TCR counts. Over 90% of naive TCR sequences appeared only once, unlike memory subsets.

Cells stained for CD3, CD4, CD8, CD45RA and CD27 were sorted into four subsets. This TCR came from a human donor in good health. Sequenced sample: central memory CD4+ T cells from blood. The chain couples TRBV4-1 to TRBJ2-3; D possibly corresponds to TRBD1 (6 bases). The DNA of the CDR3 is TGCGCCAGCAGTCCTCGGACAGCCACAGATACGCAGTATTTT. Its translation is CASSPRTATDTQYF.